In its sample, the clone carrying this TCR beta chain was seen a few times. Via MiXCR, TCRdb re-called the 5' RACE reads, giving one row per CDR3 protein. Of around 40,000 distinct CDR3 sequences in the sample, around 5.8% were seen once. The data are from a study of spatial heterogeneity in lung cancer. V lost 0 bases and J lost 4, with 13 bases in between. Germline values: CDR1 SGHNT, CDR2 YYREEE (reference sequence). The CDR3 is made up of 15 amino acids. Stated time point: sample taken at primary tumor resection. The authors sequenced whole RNA from tumor, nontumor lung or frozen PBMC without sorting.

Specimen: PBMCs, collected at surgery. This sequence originates from a male donor with early-stage non-small cell lung cancer. The chain couples TRBV5-4 to TRBJ2-5; tentatively, D is TRBD1 (6 bases). DNA of the CDR3: TGTGCCAGCAGCTTGGGGCTAGGCAGGGGAGAGACCCAGTACTTC. It encodes CASSLGLGRGETQYF.